What follows are 8 T cell receptor beta chains derived from one specimen sequenced in a study of cytotoxic CD8 clonotypes in ibrutinib-treated CLL. TCRdb's table, derived via immunoSEQ multiplex PCR, lists solely in-frame clones and lacks some. This table holds more than 75,000 clones, approximately 80% found once. The input for sequencing was PBMCs, taken after 24 months of ibrutinib treatment. These receptors originate from a human donor with chronic lymphocytic leukemia.

The J gene is TRBJ2-7, the V gene TRBV28; maybe TRBD1 (6 bases). This CDR3 region has 13 residues. CDR1 is MDHEN and CDR2 is SYDVKM in the germline V gene. Here the CDR3 DNA reads TGTGCTCACCGGGACACGAGCTCCTACGAGCAGTACTTC. Its protein product is CAHRDTSSYEQYF.

CDR3 residues: CASTLQGRLAGAWNEQFF. In nucleotides, the CDR3 is TGTGCCAGCACCCTCCAGGGTAGGCTAGCGGGAGCGTGGAATGAGCAGTTCTTC. The chain links TRBV2 to TRBJ2-1; 10 positions agree with TRBD2. V lost 7 bases, J lost 7 bases, and 19 bases stayed unmatched. CDR3 length equals 18 residues. Germline V gives CDR1 SNHLY, CDR2 FYNNEI.

J is TRBJ2-6 and V is TRBV19; the D gene is possibly TRBD1 (6 bases). This CDR3 comprises 17 residues. Per the germline V gene, CDR1 is LNHDA and CDR2 is SQIVND (reference sequence). V was trimmed by 5 bases and J by 3 bases, leaving 17 bases between them. The CDR3 DNA sequence: TGTGCCAGTAGTTACAGGGCCCTCTCGGGTGGGGCCAACGTCCTGACTTTC. This encodes CASSYRALSGGANVLTF.

The V and J genes are TRBV2 and TRBJ2-7, with TRBD2 matching 11 bases. Germline CDR1 SNHLY, CDR2 FYNNEI. Unmatched junction bases numbered 5, after V lost 6 bases and J lost 1 base. The CDR3 consists of 15 residues. CDR3 coding DNA: TGTGCCAGCAGCCGACTAGCGGGAAGTTCCTACGAGCAGTACTTC. It specifies CASSRLAGSSYEQYF.

V and J are TRBV19 and TRBJ2-3; D not certain. The CDR3 has 12 residues. V lost 3 bases, J lost 4 bases, and 5 bases lay in between. Germline V lookup: CDR1 LNHDA, CDR2 SQIVND (reference sequence). CDR3 nucleotides: TGTGCCAGTAGTATCAGGTCAGATACGCAGTATTTT. Encoded protein: CASSIRSDTQYF.

The rearrangement links TRBV5-1 to TRBJ2-5, with 11 bases lining up with TRBD2. CDR3 length: 15 amino acids. Germline V gene data show CDR1 as SGHRS and CDR2 as YFSETQ. After removal of 0 bases from V and 5 bases from J, the junction contained 3 bases not matched to a gene. The CDR3 protein is CASSLVASGGETQYF. As DNA, the CDR3 is TGCGCCAGCAGCTTGGTGGCTAGCGGGGGGGAGACCCAGTACTTC.

This clone was seen only a few times. The V call is TRBV15, the J call TRBJ2-7, with D unresolved. Per germline, CDR1 LNHNV and CDR2 YYDKDF (reference sequence). V was trimmed by 0 bases and J by 5 bases, leaving 5 bases between them. The CDR3 runs 12 residues. The chain's CDR3 is CATSRDWHEQYF. CDR3 DNA: TGTGCCACCAGCAGAGATTGGCACGAGCAGTACTTC.

A few counts support this clone. The V call is TRBV5-1, the J call TRBJ2-3, with 8 bases aligning to TRBD1. V lost 4 bases to trimming and J lost 3 bases; unmatched junction nucleotides: 4. Germline V CDR1 and CDR2: SGHRS, YFSETQ. CDR3 length equals 14 residues. The CDR3 loop is CASSNTGGTDTQYF. CDR3 bases: TGCGCCAGCAGCAACACAGGGGGAACAGATACGCAGTATTTT.